This TCR beta chain was sequenced during a study of OX40 agonist ivuxolimab in advanced cancers. Across the whole study: Patients received ivuxolimab, an agonistic anti-OX40 (CD134) antibody. The mean age was roughly 60 years, ranging from 23 to 79, with around four fifths of participants male. Findings and caveats of the study: It was also the case that some nonresponders had low normalized T-cell clonal expansion. Circulating CD4+ and CD8+ T cells showed clonal expansion by week 6 at 0.1 to 3.0 mg/kg.

A word on this clone: Its target is not known.

Germline loops: CDR1 SGHRS, CDR2 YFSETQ. CDR3 length: 13 amino acids. The V gene lost 1 base and the J gene lost 1 base, with 3 bases spanning the gap. Clones were read by immunoSEQ multiplex PCR, and TCRdb kept only the in-frame ones, dropping some. This sample has about 41,000 clones, with over 75% found just once. The chain combines TRBV5-1 with TRBJ1-5; D call uncertain. The source is an adult with an advanced solid tumor such as melanoma, head and neck, liver or kidney cancer. The source material was CD4+ or CD8+ T cells sorted from blood, sampled in a trial of the OX40 agonist ivuxolimab. The CDR3 DNA is TGCGCCAGCAGCTTGCGCAGCAATCAGCCCCAGCATTTT. Protein: CASSLRSNQPQHF.